This TCR beta chain is from a study of cytomegalovirus exposure and HLA in healthy donors (dated 2017 in TCRdb). In terms of the full investigation: An earlier analysis of under 600 of the donors reported about 250 Gb of sequence data and some 100 million unique TCR beta sequences from about 179 million T cells. All discovery cohort repertoires had been generated on a single sequencing platform. A later genetic analysis took genome-wide SNP genotypes for 398 of the 666 donors and used that subset as a discovery cohort. The number of donors typed differed by locus, with roughly 629-640 for A, B, C, DRB1 and DQB1, roughly 520 for DQA1, 600 to 610 for DPA1, and around 460 for DPB1. The study used immunosequencing to profile the T cell repertoires of approximately 690 subjects and linked those repertoires to cytomegalovirus serostatus. To predict cytomegalovirus infection status, the study brought together high-throughput TCR immunosequencing, statistical association of individual TCRs with disease status, and machine learning. Approximately 310 gigabases of sequencing data and around 80 million unique TCR sequences made up an early release that covered fewer than 650 HLA-typed donors. To study patterns of TCR occurrence, a later analysis re-analyzed previously published TCR beta repertoires from around 660 donors and added high-resolution HLA genotyping. The genetic ancestry cluster associated with self-reported Caucasian donors included about 81% of the roughly 400 genotyped donors. Both class I and class II loci were covered by HLA typing, at four-digit resolution. Among about 410 genotyped donors of the cohort, an average of roughly 230,000 unique TCR beta nucleotide sequences was sequenced per donor, of which about 18% were non-productive. The study was designed to test whether signatures of past pathogen exposure could be identified by cataloging public T cell receptors. A separate validation cohort of 100 to 150 different subjects was used in addition to the roughly 700-subject first cohort. To decide whether each TCR beta V gene segment behaved as functional or pseudogenic, an earlier analysis of fewer than 750 of the donors relied on high-throughput TCR beta sequencing. Alongside the repertoire data, information on donor age, sex, ethnicity and CMV serostatus was compiled. Because of strong linkage in the cohort, five DR-DQ haplotypes were treated as single units for association and clustering. The later analysis used no new phenotypic data to find candidate immune exposures, relying instead on TCR beta sequences and their occurrence across donors. The research as a whole found: A later genetic analysis reported fewer N-insertions in productive TCRs among donors in an Asian-associated ancestry cluster than the roughly 700-donor mean. According to a later analysis, parvovirus B19, influenza, CMV and Epstein-Barr virus appeared linked to several top co-occurrence clusters. A later analysis found that HLA-associated TCR beta chains were more clonally expanded and had lower generation probabilities than equally common non-associated chains. A group of highly shared sequence variants was considered likely to be a technical artifact of the sequencing pipeline. Because HLA typing was missing for some donors at each locus, association tests included only the typed subset. A later analysis found that TCR association rates varied across HLA loci, with DRB1 alleles showing the most associated TCRs and HLA-C alleles the fewest. A further reported finding was that TCR beta sequences accurately predicted the HLA-A and HLA-B alleles for most subjects in the first cohort. Cytomegalovirus status was reported to be diagnosed by the classifier with high specificity and sensitivity in both the original and validation cohorts. For the cohort, immune exposure information was limited to CMV serostatus. According to a later analysis, most CMV-associated TCR beta chains appeared to be HLA-restricted, and the HLA associations seemed to be driven largely by CMV exposure. Roughly uniform sequencing depth across donors was assumed in presence/absence analyses, although this assumption may not hold. A total of 150 to 200 TCR beta chains were listed by the study as associated with cytomegalovirus. Some IMGT-functional V segments, including TRBV6-2 and TRBV6-3, could not be told apart with the 87-base-pair reads, so those segments were excluded. In this cohort, only TCR beta chains were sequenced, and detectable features were limited by the absence of alpha or paired-chain data. In an earlier analysis of approximately 590 of the donors, most TCR beta V segments were observed in productive rearrangements about 87% or about 30% of the time, broadly matching IMGT annotations. Strong co-occurrence of HLA alleles, especially DR and DQ, made assigning TCR associations to individual alleles difficult. A few of the identified cytomegalovirus-associated TCR beta chains were confirmed in vitro to be specific for cytomegalovirus antigens. Linkage disequilibrium might explain the correlated functional status among segregating V segments, but an unknown experimental factor could not be excluded. According to the authors, the approach could potentially be generalized to other disease states and immunological phenotypes. V-gene and J-gene trimming of TCR beta chains was associated with a missense DCLRE1C variant in a later genetic analysis, and the association was replicated in an independent cohort. Specific HLA alleles were associated with roughly 17,000 TCR beta sequences at a false discovery rate of 0.05 in a later analysis. Because counts were too low, about 18 rarely observed V segments, including chromosome 9 orphons, were left out of the earlier analysis of a few hundred of the donors. Across donors, most TCR sequences were observed very rarely, whereas some public TCRs were present in many individuals.

In total, roughly 670 healthy bone marrow donors made up the cohort. Cohort members were all nominally healthy when sampled, although unrecorded immune exposures were likely present. The donor was CMV seropositive and was included in the group of 270 or so seropositive cohort members. A peripheral blood sample was provided by each donor, and peripheral blood mononuclear cells were used for TCR beta sequencing. Genomic DNA extraction from the blood cell samples was performed with the Qiagen DNeasy Blood Extraction Kit. Including cysteine and phenylalanine, the CDR3 has 13 amino acids. Only CDR3 DNA remains: 39 bases, in frame from the first base. According to the germline V gene, CDR1 reads SGHDT and CDR2 reads YYEEEE. V is shortened by 3 bases, J by 0 bases, and the region joining them spans 7 bases. Points on this clone: The antigen this receptor binds is unknown. No much larger clonotype is one base removed from it; base qualities were not supplied.

The library was prepared using the immunoSEQ multiplex PCR assay. For the multiplex PCR, a mixture combining 60 forward primers for TCR Vbeta segments and 13 reverse primers for TCR Jbeta segments was used. Amplification of the CDR3 region of rearranged TCR beta genes was performed with a multiplex PCR assay on genomic DNA. Amplified TCR beta libraries were sequenced as 87-base-pair reads on the Illumina HiSeq System. Per the authors' processing: A later analysis counted some 74 million unique TCR beta chains across the roughly 700 repertoires, and 9 million to 14 million of these chains were shared by at least two donors. A nearest-neighbor algorithm error-corrected the raw reads and collapsed the reads into unique sequences, merging closely related sequences to remove PCR and sequencing errors. Alignment of CDR3 sequences to IMGT reference sequences was used to assign V, D and J gene segments. For a sequence to be retained, at least a six-nucleotide match to both a V gene segment and a J gene segment was required. A rearrangement counted as productive if the CDR3 had no stop codons and remained in frame with V and J, and every other rearrangement counted as non-productive. CDR3 was defined according to IMGT convention as the region running from the second conserved V-encoded cysteine to the conserved J-encoded phenylalanine. Sequences without an unambiguous match to a single V gene segment were excluded from the earlier analysis of about 600 of the donors. In an earlier analysis of approximately 500 of the donors, a V segment was called functional when productive rearrangements were above 56.7%, and segregating when the standard deviation between donors exceeded 5%. A statistical classification framework was built for diagnosing cytomegalovirus status from the catalog of TCR beta chain sequences. In a later analysis, TCR nucleotide sequences were compared against IMGT/GENE-DB human TR gene sequences so that V and J genes could be assigned. A later analysis assigned CDR3 sequences and most-parsimonious VDJ recombination scenarios with the TCRdist pipeline. A later analysis defined each TCR beta chain by its CDR3 amino acid sequence plus V-gene family, and excluded reads lacking a unique V-gene family. In a later analysis, approximately 640 highly shared, low-generation-probability nucleotide sequences were removed to address suspected cross-contamination and a sequencing artifact. For each public chain, a later analysis derived a clonal expansion index from normalized ranks of inferred template counts within each repertoire. In a later analysis, generation probabilities were computed using a VDJ recombination model fitted to out-of-frame rearrangements, and the results were checked against IGoR. Hypergeometric tests were used in a later analysis to score TCR-TCR, TCR-HLA and TCR-CMV co-occurrence, with a repertoire-size bias correction applied to the TCR pairs. To estimate false discovery rates, a later analysis permuted the HLA or CMV assignments 20 times. In a later analysis, co-occurring TCRs were grouped with DBSCAN, and TCRdist sequence similarity was added when clustering was performed within HLA-allele-positive subsets. Repertoires with fewer than 30,000 or more than 120,000 public chains, plus five repertoires with anomalous nucleotide sharing, were excluded from co-occurrence clustering. TCRdb re-hosts the immuneACCESS table, in-frame sequences only. Its copies lack some clones; in the studies checked, an unresolved V gene accounts for under half of them, and the cause for the rest is not known. For V, J and clone size, that table is used; D and trimming come from the DNA. The sample table contains fewer than 200,000 clones; only one count was recorded for approximately 9.5% of them. 1% to 1.5% of the sample is taken by the ten largest.

The origin of this receptor is a woman in her 30s in good health and CMV-seropositive. The sample comprised PBMCs. Recombination joined TRBV5-6 with TRBJ2-7; no D gene can be assigned with confidence. The CDR3 reads CASSSPTSYEQYF. The nucleotide sequence reads as follows: TGTGCCAGCAGCTCCCCTACCTCCTACGAGCAGTACTTC.